Below are 6 T cell receptor beta chains sequenced from a single sample in a study of blood T cell repertoires in COVID-19. Generated by immunoSEQ multiplex PCR, the TCRdb table keeps only in-frame clones and is missing some. The data hold more than 300,000 clones, with roughly nine tenths observed a single time. Source material: peripheral blood. These receptors were taken from a man aged 18 to 30 who had recovered from COVID-19.

V is TRBV4-3 and J is TRBJ1-4, with D possibly TRBD1 on 6 matching bases. Germline CDR1 LGHNA, CDR2 YSLEER. Trimming cost V 2 bases and J 8 bases, with 15 bases left between them. The CDR3 contains 15 residues. The CDR3 loop reads CASSQQGYLGEKLFF. In DNA, the CDR3 is TGCGCCAGCAGCCAACAGGGGTACCTGGGGGAAAAACTGTTTTTT.

As DNA, the CDR3 is TGTGCCATCAGTGAGGCGGGAGAGCACTTGAGCCCCTCCTACAATGAGCAGTTCTTC. Protein: CAISEAGEHLSPSYNEQFF. V gene TRBV10-3 combines with J gene TRBJ2-1; TRBD2 matches 7 bases. Losses at the gene ends were 2 bases for V and 0 bases for J; bases not matched to a gene: 13. CDR3 length equals 19 residues. The germline gives CDR1 ENHRY, CDR2 SYGVKD.

Concerning this clone: Because the CDR3 is missing its conserved closing phenylalanine or tryptophan, this is likely a read error. The DNA is left out, because the CDR3 cannot be placed on it with certainty; the CDR3 is given as TCRdb lists it. The V and J genes are TRBV5-7 and TRBJ1-2. TRBV5-7 is annotated as an ORF whose role is uncertain. The CDR3 numbers 10 amino acids, ends counted. This chain's CDR3 is CASRVPGTFP.

The chain uses TRBV20-1 and TRBJ1-2, with 7 positions matching TRBD1. V lost 3 bases, J lost 3 bases, and 7 bases stayed unmatched. Germline CDR1 reads DFQATT; CDR2 reads SNEGSKA (reference sequence). The CDR3 is made up of 14 amino acids. The CDR3 region is CSASGQGVYYGYTF. CDR3 bases: TGCAGTGCTAGTGGGCAGGGGGTGTACTATGGCTACACCTTC.

This clone was found once. The chain recombines TRBV18 with TRBJ1-6, with 7 bases aligning to TRBD1. V lost 2 bases and J lost 1; bases outside the gene matches: 8. CDR3 size: 18 residues. Germline CDR1 reads KGHSH; CDR2 reads LQKENI. CDR3 coding DNA: TGTGCCAGCTCACCAGTCCGCCAGGGGGAGTCCTATAATTCACCCCTCCACTTT. This translates into CASSPVRQGESYNSPLHF.

The chain has TRBV7-9 and TRBJ2-3; the match to TRBD1 covers 8 bases. CDR1 SEHNR and CDR2 FQNEAQ come from the germline V gene (reference sequence). The CDR3 runs 14 residues. The J segment lost 2 bases and the V segment lost 3 bases, leaving 1 base of the junction unmatched. CDR3: CASSLQGATDTQYF. CDR3 nucleotides: TGTGCCAGCAGCTTGCAGGGGGCCACAGATACGCAGTATTTT. The entire variable domain, with the rest obtained from reference TRBV7-9 and TRBJ2-3, is as follows: DTGVSQNPRHKITKRGQNVTFRCDPISEHNRLYWYRQTLGQGPEFLTYFQNEAQLEKSRLLSDRFSAERPKGSFSTLEIQRTEQGDSAMYLCASSLQGATDTQYFGPGTRLTVL.